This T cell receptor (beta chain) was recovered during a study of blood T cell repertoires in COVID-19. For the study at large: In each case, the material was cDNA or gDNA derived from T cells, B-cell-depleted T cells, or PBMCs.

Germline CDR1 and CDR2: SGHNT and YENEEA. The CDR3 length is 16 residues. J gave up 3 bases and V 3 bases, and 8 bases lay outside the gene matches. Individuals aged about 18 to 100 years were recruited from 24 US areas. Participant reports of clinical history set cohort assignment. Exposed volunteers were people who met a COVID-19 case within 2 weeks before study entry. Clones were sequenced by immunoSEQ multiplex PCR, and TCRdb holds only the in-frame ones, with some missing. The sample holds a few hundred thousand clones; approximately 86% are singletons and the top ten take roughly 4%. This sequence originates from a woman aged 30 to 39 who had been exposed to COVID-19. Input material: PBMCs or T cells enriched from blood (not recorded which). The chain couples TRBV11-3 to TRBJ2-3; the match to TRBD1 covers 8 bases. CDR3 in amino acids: CASSFDGQGGTDTQYF. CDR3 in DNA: TGTGCCAGCAGCTTTGATGGACAGGGTGGAACAGATACGCAGTATTTT.